The present entry profiles one T cell receptor (beta chain) with its context. This entry belongs to a study of CD8+CD57+ T cells in acquired aplastic anemia. Patients sequenced had flow cytometry evidence of CD8+CD57+ cell expansion. In all patients, the disease was severe acquired aplastic anemia. Genomic DNA acted as the template from which TCR beta VDJ combination and CDR3 sequence profiling were carried out. A single record per CDR3 protein comes from TCRdb applying MiXCR to the reads. This table holds some 200,000 distinct CDR3 sequences, 65% found once. Germline V gives CDR1 KGHDR, CDR2 SFDVKD. The length of the CDR3 is 16 residues. V was pared by 4 bases and J by 3 bases, with 18 bases between.

The sequencing input was sorted CD4+, CD8+, or CD8+CD57+ T cells (not recorded which) from PBMCs. This sequence joins TRBV24-1 and TRBJ2-7, with D tentatively TRBD2 (6 bases). The source is a human donor with aplastic anemia. The DNA for the CDR3 is TGTGCCACCAGTGACGATCGGGGGACCGGTAACTACGAGCAGTACTTC. This codes for CATSDDRGTGNYEQYF.